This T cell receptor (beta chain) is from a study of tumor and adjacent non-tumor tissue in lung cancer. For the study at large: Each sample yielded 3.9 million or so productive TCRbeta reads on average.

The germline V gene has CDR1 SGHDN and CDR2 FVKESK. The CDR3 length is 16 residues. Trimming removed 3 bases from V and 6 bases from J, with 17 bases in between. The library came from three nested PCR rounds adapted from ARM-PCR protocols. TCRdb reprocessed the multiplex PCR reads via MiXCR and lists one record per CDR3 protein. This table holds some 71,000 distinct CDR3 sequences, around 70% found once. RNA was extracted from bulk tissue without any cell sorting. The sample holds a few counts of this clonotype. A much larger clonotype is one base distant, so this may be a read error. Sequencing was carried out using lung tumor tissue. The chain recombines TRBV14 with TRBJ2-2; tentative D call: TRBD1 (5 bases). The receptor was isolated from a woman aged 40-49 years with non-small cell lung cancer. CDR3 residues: CASSHTVRELPGELFF. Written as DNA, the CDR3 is TGTGCCAGCAGCCATACGGTCAGGGAATTGCCCGGGGAGCTGTTTTTT.